This T cell receptor beta chain stems from a study of cytomegalovirus exposure and HLA in healthy donors. The wider study: The Caucasian-associated ancestry cluster contained roughly four fifths of the approximately 400 genotyped donors. Study-level results: The study labeled under 200 TCR beta chains cytomegalovirus-associated.

Trimming stripped 2 bases from V and 0 bases from J, with 5 bases between. CDR3 length: 15 residues. Germline V gene lookup returns CDR1 WNHNN and CDR2 SYGVQD (reference sequence). Primers for the PCR totalled 60 Vbeta and 13 Jbeta. Method: immunoSEQ multiplex PCR; TCRdb's copy keeps in-frame clones and lacks some. Of under 200,000 clones listed, around three quarters are singletons. In the case of this clone: As yet, its antigen is unknown.

The chain joins TRBV10-1 to TRBJ1-6, with unresolved D. The material sequenced was PBMCs. The clonotype comes from a woman aged 30 to 39 in good health and CMV-seronegative. The CDR3 here is CASSEGPSYNSPLHF. In DNA form, the CDR3 reads TGCGCCAGCAGTGAGGGGCCCTCCTATAATTCACCCCTCCACTTT.